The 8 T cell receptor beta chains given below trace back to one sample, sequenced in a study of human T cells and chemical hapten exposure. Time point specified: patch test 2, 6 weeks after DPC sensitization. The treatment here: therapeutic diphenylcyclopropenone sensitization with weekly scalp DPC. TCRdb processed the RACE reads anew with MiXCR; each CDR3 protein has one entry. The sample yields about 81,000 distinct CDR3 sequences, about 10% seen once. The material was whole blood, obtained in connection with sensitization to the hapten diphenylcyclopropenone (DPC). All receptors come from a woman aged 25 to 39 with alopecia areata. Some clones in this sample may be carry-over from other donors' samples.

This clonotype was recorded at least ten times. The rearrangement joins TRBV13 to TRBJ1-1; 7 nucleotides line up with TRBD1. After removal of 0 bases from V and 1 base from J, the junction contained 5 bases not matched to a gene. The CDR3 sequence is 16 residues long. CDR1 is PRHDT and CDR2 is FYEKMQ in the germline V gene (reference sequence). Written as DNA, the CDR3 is TGTGCCAGCAGCTTAGGACAGGGGAGGCGGAACACTGAAGCTTTCTTT. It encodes CASSLGQGRRNTEAFF.

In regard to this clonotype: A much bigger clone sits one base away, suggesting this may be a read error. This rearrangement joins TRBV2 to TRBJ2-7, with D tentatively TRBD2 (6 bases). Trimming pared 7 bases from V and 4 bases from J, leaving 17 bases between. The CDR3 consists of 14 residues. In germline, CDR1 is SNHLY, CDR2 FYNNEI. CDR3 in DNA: TGTGCCAGCATGTACGAGCCCGGGGGATACGAGCAGTACTTC. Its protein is CASMYEPGGYEQYF. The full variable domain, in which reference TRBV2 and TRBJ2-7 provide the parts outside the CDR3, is EPEVTQTPSHQVTQMGQEVILRCVPISNHLYFYWYRQILGQKVEFLVSFYNNEISEKSEIFDDQFSVERPDGSNFTLKIRSTKLEDSAMYFCASMYEPGGYEQYFGPGTRLTVT.

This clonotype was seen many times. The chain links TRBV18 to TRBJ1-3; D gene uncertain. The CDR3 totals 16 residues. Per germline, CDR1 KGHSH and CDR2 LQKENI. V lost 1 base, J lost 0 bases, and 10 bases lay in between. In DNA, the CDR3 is TGTGCCAGCTCACCACTATCAGGAACCTCTGGAAACACCATATATTTT. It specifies CASSPLSGTSGNTIYF. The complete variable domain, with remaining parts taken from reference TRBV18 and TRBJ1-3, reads NAGVMQNPRHLVRRRGQEARLRCSPMKGHSHVYWYRQLPEEGLKFMVYLQKENIIDESGMPKERFSAEFPKEGPSILRIQQVVRGDSAAYFCASSPLSGTSGNTIYFGEGSWLTVV.

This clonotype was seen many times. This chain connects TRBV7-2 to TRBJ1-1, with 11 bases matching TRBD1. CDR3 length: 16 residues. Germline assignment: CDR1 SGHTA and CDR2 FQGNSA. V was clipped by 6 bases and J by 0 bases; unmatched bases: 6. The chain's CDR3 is CASRSRTGGMNTEAFF. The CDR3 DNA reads TGTGCCAGCAGATCTAGGACAGGGGGCATGAACACTGAAGCTTTCTTT.

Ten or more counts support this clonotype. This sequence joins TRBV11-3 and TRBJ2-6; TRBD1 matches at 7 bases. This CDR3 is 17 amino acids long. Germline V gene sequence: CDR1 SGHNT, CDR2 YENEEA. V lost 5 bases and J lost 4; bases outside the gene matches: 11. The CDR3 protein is CASSPGTVALGANVLTF. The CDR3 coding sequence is TGTGCCAGCAGCCCTGGGACAGTGGCTCTGGGGGCCAACGTCCTGACTTTC. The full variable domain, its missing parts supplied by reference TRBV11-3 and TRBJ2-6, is EAGVVQSPRYKIIEKKQPVAFWCNPISGHNTLYWYLQNLGQGPELLIRYENEEAVDDSQLPKDRFSAERLKGVDSTLKIQPAELGDSAVYLCASSPGTVALGANVLTFGAGSRLTVL.

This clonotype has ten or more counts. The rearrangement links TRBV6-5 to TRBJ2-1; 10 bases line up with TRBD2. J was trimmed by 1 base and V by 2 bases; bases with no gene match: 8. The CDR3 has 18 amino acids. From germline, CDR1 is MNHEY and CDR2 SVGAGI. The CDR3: CASSYGLAGALSYNEQFF. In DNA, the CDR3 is TGTGCCAGCAGTTACGGGCTAGCGGGGGCCCTATCCTACAATGAGCAGTTCTTC.

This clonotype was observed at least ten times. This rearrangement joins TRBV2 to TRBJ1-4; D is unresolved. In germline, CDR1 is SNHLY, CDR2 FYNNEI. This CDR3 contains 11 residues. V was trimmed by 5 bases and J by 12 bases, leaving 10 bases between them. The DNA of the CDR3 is TGTGCCAGCAGTCCCTCTCAGGAACTGTTTTTT. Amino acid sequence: CASSPSQELFF. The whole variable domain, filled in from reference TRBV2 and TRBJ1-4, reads EPEVTQTPSHQVTQMGQEVILRCVPISNHLYFYWYRQILGQKVEFLVSFYNNEISEKSEIFDDQFSVERPDGSNFTLKIRSTKLEDSAMYFCASSPSQELFFGSGTQLSVL.

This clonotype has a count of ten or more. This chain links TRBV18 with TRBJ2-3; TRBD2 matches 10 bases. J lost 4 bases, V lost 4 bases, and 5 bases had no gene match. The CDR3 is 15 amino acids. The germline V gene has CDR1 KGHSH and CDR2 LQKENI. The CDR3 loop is CASSLTSGVADTQYF. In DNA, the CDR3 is TGTGCCAGCTCACTTACTAGCGGGGTAGCAGATACGCAGTATTTT.